Presented here are 9 T cell receptor beta chains from one specimen sequenced in a study of identical twins. In TCRdb, the 5' RACE reads were re-called with MiXCR into one record per CDR3 protein. The top ten hold roughly 1.6% of the sample, which has approximately 630,000 distinct CDR3 sequences, just over 7% seen once. The same specimen was also included in a second study, on yellow fever vaccine responses in identical twins.

The sequenced sample was PBMCs. Receptors were obtained from a woman younger than 30 in good health.

This clonotype has a handful of counts. The V call is TRBV12-3 or TRBV12-4, the J call TRBJ2-5, with 14 bases aligning to TRBD2. The CDR3 is 17 residues long. V trimming: 7 bases; J trimming: 4 bases; junction bases outside the gene matches: 11. Here the CDR3 reads CASTDGTSGSLGETQYF. CDR3 DNA: TGTGCCAGCACTGATGGGACTAGCGGGAGTTTAGGAGAGACCCAGTACTTC.

The chain links TRBV18 to TRBJ2-1; TRBD1 matches 7 bases. V trimming: 3 bases; J trimming: 7 bases; junction bases outside the gene matches: 6. This CDR3 is built from 14 residues. Germline values: CDR1 KGHSH, CDR2 LQKENI. CDR3 coding DNA: TGTGCCAGCTCACCGCCGGGACAGAAAAATGAGCAGTTCTTC. This gives the protein CASSPPGQKNEQFF. Drawing the rest from reference TRBV18 and TRBJ2-1, the complete variable domain is NAGVMQNPRHLVRRRGQEARLRCSPMKGHSHVYWYRQLPEEGLKFMVYLQKENIIDESGMPKERFSAEFPKEGPSILRIQQVVRGDSAAYFCASSPPGQKNEQFFGPGTRLTVL.

This clonotype was counted at least ten times. This chain connects TRBV3-1 to TRBJ1-6, with D perhaps TRBD1 (6 bases). V lost 1 base and J 5 bases, leaving 12 bases between the germline ends. This CDR3 is 16 amino acids long. Germline CDR1 LGHDT, CDR2 YNNKEL (reference sequence). CDR3 amino acids: CASSQGWTADNSPLHF. The CDR3 DNA sequence: TGTGCCAGCAGCCAAGGGTGGACAGCGGATAATTCACCCCTCCACTTT.

This clonotype was seen at least ten times. The J gene is TRBJ2-1, the V gene TRBV2; unclear D gene. Germline CDR1 SNHLY, CDR2 FYNNEI. This CDR3 region has 11 residues. Trimming took 8 bases from V and 4 from J, leaving 6 bases between them. The CDR3 here is CASDPYNEQFF. The CDR3 DNA sequence: TGTGCCAGCGACCCTTACAATGAGCAGTTCTTC.

This chain joins TRBV20-1 and TRBJ2-7; D unresolved. This CDR3 spans 13 amino acids. Germline V lookup: CDR1 DFQATT, CDR2 SNEGSKA (reference sequence). V dropped 4 bases and J dropped 0 bases, with 10 bases sitting between them. The CDR3, as DNA: TGCAGTGCTAAACCATTGAGCTCCTACGAGCAGTACTTC. Protein: CSAKPLSSYEQYF.

A few counts support this clonotype. The rearrangement links TRBV2 to TRBJ1-3; a weak D match, TRBD1 (5 bases). Germline loops: CDR1 SNHLY, CDR2 FYNNEI. CDR3 size: 14 residues. Trimming took 4 bases from V and 7 from J, leaving 14 bases between them. For the CDR3, the DNA is TGTGCCAGCAGTGGTCAGGGATTGGGCAACACCATATATTTT. Translating it yields CASSGQGLGNTIYF.

The CDR3 here is CASSFQKQFF. The CDR3 DNA sequence: TGTGCCAGCAGTTTTCAAAAACAGTTCTTC. This sequence joins TRBV2 and TRBJ2-1; no reliable D call. The CDR3 is 10 residues long. CDR1 is SNHLY and CDR2 is FYNNEI in the germline V gene. V gave up 5 bases and J gave up 13 bases, with 9 bases separating them. The full variable domain, in which reference TRBV2 and TRBJ2-1 provide the parts outside the CDR3, is EPEVTQTPSHQVTQMGQEVILRCVPISNHLYFYWYRQILGQKVEFLVSFYNNEISEKSEIFDDQFSVERPDGSNFTLKIRSTKLEDSAMYFCASSFQKQFFGPGTRLTVL.

This clonotype turned up a few times. V is TRBV6-1 and J is TRBJ2-7; 10 bases fit TRBD1. J was trimmed by 1 base and V by 5 bases; bases with no gene match: 5. The CDR3 is 15 residues long. Looked up from germline, CDR1 is MNHNS and CDR2 is SASEGT. In DNA, the CDR3 is TGTGCCAGCAGTAGCCCGGGACAGGGGTCCTACGAGCAGTACTTC. Translated: CASSSPGQGSYEQYF.

The chain links TRBV19 to TRBJ2-1; TRBD2 aligns across 11 bases. This CDR3 is built from 15 residues. V gave up 6 bases and J gave up 4 bases; unmatched junction bases: 5. Germline CDR1 LNHDA, CDR2 SQIVND (reference sequence). CDR3 amino acids: CASRMTSGVYNEQFF. In DNA form, the CDR3 reads TGTGCCAGTAGAATGACTAGCGGGGTGTACAATGAGCAGTTCTTC.